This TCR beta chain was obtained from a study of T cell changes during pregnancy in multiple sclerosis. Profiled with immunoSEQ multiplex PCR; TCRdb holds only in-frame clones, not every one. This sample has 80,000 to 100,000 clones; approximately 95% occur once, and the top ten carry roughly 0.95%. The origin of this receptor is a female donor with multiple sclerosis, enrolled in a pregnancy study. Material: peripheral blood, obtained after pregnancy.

Here the CDR3 reads CASSVDRAASDTQYF. DNA of the CDR3: TGTGCCAGCAGCGTCGACAGGGCTGCATCAGATACGCAGTATTTT. The genes are TRBV9 and TRBJ2-3; 7 nucleotides align to TRBD1. Germline CDR1 is SGDLS and CDR2 is YYNGEE. V was clipped by 2 bases and J by 4 bases; unmatched bases: 7. This CDR3 is built from 15 residues. Using reference TRBV9 and TRBJ2-3 for the parts outside the CDR3, the full variable domain is DSGVTQTPKHLITATGQRVTLRCSPRSGDLSVYWYQQSLDQGLQFLIQYYNGEERAKGNILERFSAQQFPDLHSELNLSSLELGDSALYFCASSVDRAASDTQYFGPGTRLTVL.